This T cell receptor (beta chain) is drawn from a study of T cell responses to AZD1222 COVID-19 vaccine. Study-level findings and limits: Spike-specific TCR repertoires showed rising breadth and depth after two AZD1222 doses.

This clone has just one count. What it binds is unknown. Data came from immunoSEQ multiplex PCR; TCRdb stores just in-frame clones and leaves some out. This table holds over 150,000 clones, roughly 90% found once. The CDR3 length is 15 residues. V was pared by 1 base and J by 7 bases, with 13 bases between. CDR1 SEHNR and CDR2 FQNEAQ come from the germline V gene (reference sequence). The genes are TRBV7-9 and TRBJ1-4; D is unresolved. The sequence was collected from an adult in good health. Sequenced here: peripheral blood, sampled on day 0 of AZD1222 vaccination. In nucleotides, the CDR3 is TGTGCCAGCAGCTTAGGAGGGTTGATGGGTGAAAAACTGTTTTTT. Residues: CASSLGGLMGEKLFF.